The next 19 T cell receptor beta chains were all read from a single sample in a study of coeliac disease. The table came from immunoSEQ multiplex PCR; TCRdb's copy has only in-frame clones and leaves some out. The repertoire consists of about 1,300 clones, with roughly 50% occurring once and the leading ten covering almost 25%. The specimen sequenced was intraepithelial lymphocytes from the gut. These receptors were obtained from a man between 65 and 85 years old without celiac disease.

This clone turned up a few times. The chain is built from TRBV6-1 and TRBJ1-2, with TRBD1 identical over 8 bases. V shed 6 bases, J shed 4 bases, and the junction held 7 bases outside the gene matches. The CDR3 loop spans 14 amino acids. CDR1 is MNHNS and CDR2 is SASEGT in the germline V gene. The CDR3 nucleotides read TGTGCCAGCAGACAACAAGGACAGGGCTATGGCTACACCTTC. Translating it yields CASRQQGQGYGYTF.

The CDR3 nucleotides are TGTGCCAGCTCACCAACCGGGATCTCTGGAAACACCATATATTTT. As protein: CASSPTGISGNTIYF. The chain recombines TRBV18 with TRBJ1-3; no reliable D call. Deletions cut 2 bases from V and 0 bases from J, with 8 bases between. The CDR3 is 15 residues long. The germline gives CDR1 KGHSH, CDR2 LQKENI.

The chain has TRBV29-1 and TRBJ2-4; maybe TRBD2 (5 bases). The CDR3 contains 15 residues. Germline V gene data show CDR1 as SQVTM and CDR2 as ANQGSEA. The germline V and J ends were trimmed by 6 bases and 0 bases, with 15 bases remaining between them. CDR3 protein: CSVLVRDLAKNIQYF. The CDR3 DNA reads TGCAGCGTACTAGTAAGAGACCTAGCCAAAAACATTCAGTACTTC.

This chain connects TRBV2 to TRBJ2-2; 7 bases align to TRBD2. J gave up 6 bases and V 4 bases, and 14 bases lay outside the gene matches. The CDR3 totals 17 residues. Germline lookup yields CDR1 SNHLY and CDR2 FYNNEI. CDR3 bases: TGTGCCAGCAGTGGGGCCTATAGCGGGTGGTCCCCCGGGGAGCTGTTTTTT. Residues: CASSGAYSGWSPGELFF.

The chain uses TRBV5-6 and TRBJ1-4; a weak D match, TRBD1 (6 bases). The CDR3 is made up of 17 amino acids. Germline CDR1 SGHDT, CDR2 YYEEEE. V shed 4 bases and J shed 0 bases, with 16 bases lying between them. For the CDR3, the DNA is TGTGCCAGCAGCCCCCAGGGACATTTCCCAACTAATGAAAAACTGTTTTTT. It yields the protein CASSPQGHFPTNEKLFF.

The rearrangement joins TRBV7-7 to TRBJ2-2; tentative D call: TRBD2 (6 bases). The length of the CDR3 is 14 residues. The V end lost 6 bases, the J end lost 7 bases, and 15 bases lay between the germline ends. CDR1 is SSHAT and CDR2 is FNYEAQ in the germline V gene (reference sequence). The CDR3 is CASSQGLYGGELFF. In DNA form, the CDR3 reads TGTGCCAGCAGTCAGGGACTTTACGGCGGGGAGCTGTTTTTT.

DNA for the CDR3: TGTGCCAGCAGGGACAGGGGTGGAAACACTGAAGCTTTCTTT. It is translated as CASRDRGGNTEAFF. The V call is TRBV6-6, the J call TRBJ1-1; 9 nucleotides match TRBD1. The J segment lost 2 bases and the V segment lost 6 bases, leaving 4 bases of the junction unmatched. Germline V lookup: CDR1 MNHNY, CDR2 SVGAGI (reference sequence). The length of the CDR3 is 14 residues.

A few counts support this clone. A far larger clone is just one base off, so this is likely a read error. The chain is built from TRBV27 and TRBJ2-3, with D hard to call. Trimming took 5 bases from V and 8 from J, leaving 14 bases between them. The V gene's germline CDR1 is MNHEY and CDR2 SMNVEV (reference sequence). This CDR3 comprises 13 residues. The CDR3, as DNA: TGTGCCAGCAGTCCCCACTCGGCAGGTACGCAGTATTTT. It codes for CASSPHSAGTQYF.

This chain joins TRBV27 and TRBJ1-4; D is possibly TRBD1 (6 bases). Germline-derived CDR1 and CDR2 are MNHEY and SMNVEV (reference sequence). The V end was cut by 4 bases, the J end by 0 bases, with 9 bases between. The CDR3 runs to 15 residues. CDR3 nucleotides: TGTGCCAGCAGTTCGACAGGTGCAACTAATGAAAAACTGTTTTTT. Its protein is CASSSTGATNEKLFF.

The chain has TRBV5-1 and TRBJ1-6; D gene uncertain. The germline gives CDR1 SGHRS, CDR2 YFSETQ. The CDR3 spans 15 residues. V lost 3 bases to trimming and J lost 11 bases, with 18 bases between them. Here the CDR3 reads CASSYYGDPLAPLHF. For the CDR3, the DNA is TGCGCCAGCAGCTATTACGGAGACCCTCTAGCACCCCTCCACTTT.

V usage is TRBV18 and J usage is TRBJ2-1, with 10 positions matching TRBD2. CDR1 and CDR2 (germline): KGHSH, LQKENI. The ends lost 5 bases at V and 4 bases at J; junction bases unmatched: 5. The CDR3 totals 15 residues. The CDR3 sequence is CASSSQRGGYNEQFF. CDR3 in DNA: TGTGCCAGCTCATCACAGCGGGGGGGGTACAATGAGCAGTTCTTC.

V is TRBV6-4 and J is TRBJ2-2; D possibly corresponds to TRBD2 (5 bases). CDR3 length equals 13 residues. The germline CDR1 and CDR2 sequences are MRHNA and SNTAGT. The V end was cut by 5 bases, the J end by 5 bases, with 9 bases between. In DNA form, the CDR3 reads TGTGCCAGCAGTAGGGAGTCTACCGGGGAGCTGTTTTTT. This gives the protein CASSRESTGELFF.

The gene calls are TRBV6-6 and TRBJ2-7, with D possibly TRBD1 on 6 matching bases. CDR3 length: 13 amino acids. Per germline, CDR1 MNHNY and CDR2 SVGAGI (reference sequence). V was cut by 10 bases and J by 3 bases, with 16 bases left in between. The CDR3 DNA follows: TGTGCCACCTCGGACAGCGACCTCTACGAGCAGTACTTC. Translation: CATSDSDLYEQYF.

J is TRBJ1-3 and V is TRBV5-1, with a weak D call TRBD1 (6 bases). The CDR3 covers 18 residues. Trimming shortened V by 6 bases and J by 4 bases, and 26 bases separated the two germline ends. Germline V gene lookup returns CDR1 SGHRS and CDR2 YFSETQ. CDR3 coding DNA: TGCGCCAGCACCGCCGTTCCCAATACAGGGAAGAGCGGAAACACCATATATTTT. It codes for CASTAVPNTGKSGNTIYF.

V is TRBV7-8 and J is TRBJ2-2, with D possibly being TRBD2 (7 bases). This CDR3 contains 15 residues. Per germline, CDR1 SGHVS and CDR2 FQNEAQ. Trimming removed 5 bases from V and 4 bases from J, with 14 bases in between. The CDR3 loop reads CASSPGGAGTGELFF. CDR3 sequence (DNA): TGTGCCAGCAGCCCGGGGGGCGCGGGCACCGGGGAGCTGTTTTTT.

This clone is categorized as large. CDR3: CASSESREGDFQYF. For the CDR3, the DNA is TGCGCCAGCAGTGAGTCGAGAGAGGGAGATTTCCAGTACTTC. The V gene is TRBV10-2, the J gene TRBJ2-5; TRBD2 is a possible D gene (5 bases). V lost 0 bases, J lost 10 bases, and 15 bases lay in between. The CDR3 totals 14 residues. The V gene's germline CDR1 is WSHSY and CDR2 SAAADI.

In this sample, this clone turned up a few times. This chain uses TRBV4-2 with TRBJ2-7; a weak D match, TRBD2 (7 bases). From germline, CDR1 is LGHNA and CDR2 YNFKEQ. CDR3 length: 15 amino acids. Trimming took off 1 base at V and 2 bases at J, with 12 bases between the two ends. For the CDR3, the DNA is TGTGCCAGCAGCCAAGCTGGGGGGGCCGCCTACGAGCAGTACTTC. Translated: CASSQAGGAAYEQYF.

This clone was recorded a few times. The chain recombines TRBV29-1 with TRBJ2-3; 11 nucleotides line up with TRBD2. The CDR3 is 15 residues long. In germline, CDR1 is SQVTM, CDR2 ANQGSEA. With V trimmed by 7 bases and J by 3 bases, 9 bases remained unmatched. In DNA, the CDR3 is TGCAGCGCCCAAAGTGGGACTAGCGGAACAGATACGCAGTATTTT. It codes for CSAQSGTSGTDTQYF.

The rearrangement links TRBV5-8 to TRBJ1-2; 8 nucleotides agree with TRBD1. The CDR3 runs 14 residues. V trimming: 1 base; J trimming: 4 bases; junction bases outside the gene matches: 3. The germline CDR1 and CDR2 sequences are SGHTS and YDEGEE. The chain's CDR3 is CASSLRQGTYGYTF. In DNA form, the CDR3 reads TGTGCCAGCAGCTTGCGACAGGGGACCTATGGCTACACCTTC. Complete variable domain (other parts from reference TRBV5-8 and TRBJ1-2): EAGVTQSPTHLIKTRGQQATLRCSPISGHTSVYWYQQALGLGLQFLLWYDEGEERNRGNFPPRFSGRQFPNYSSELNVNALELEDSALYLCASSLRQGTYGYTFGSGTRLTVV.